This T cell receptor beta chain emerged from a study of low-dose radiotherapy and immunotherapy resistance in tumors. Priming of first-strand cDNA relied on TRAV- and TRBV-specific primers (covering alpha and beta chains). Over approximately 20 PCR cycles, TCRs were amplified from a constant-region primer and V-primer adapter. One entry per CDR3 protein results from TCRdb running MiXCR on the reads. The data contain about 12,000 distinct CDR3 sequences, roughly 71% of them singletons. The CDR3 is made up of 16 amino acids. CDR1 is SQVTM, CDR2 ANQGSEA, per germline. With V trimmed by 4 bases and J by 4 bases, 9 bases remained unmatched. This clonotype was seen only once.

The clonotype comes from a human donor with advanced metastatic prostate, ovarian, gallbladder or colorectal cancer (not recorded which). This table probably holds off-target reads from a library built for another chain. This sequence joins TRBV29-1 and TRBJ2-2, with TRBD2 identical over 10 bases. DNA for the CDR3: TGCAGCGTTGGTCCAGCGGGAGGGCCGGGCACCGGGGAGCTGTTTTTT. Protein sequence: CSVGPAGGPGTGELFF.